Each of the 15 T cell receptor beta chains below was sequenced from the same sample in a study of blood T cells in healthy people across ages (dated by TCRdb to between 2014 and 2017). Library prep was done by 5' RACE. The sequencer listed for this sample is Illumina HiSeq 2500. A second PCR of about 7 to 12 cycles was run with a J-beta primer mix and a sample-barcoded 5' primer. TCRdb reworked the public reads: Q25 trimming with fastp, MiXCR clone assembly, productive beta chains retained. Every entry covers one CDR3 protein and lists the most common genes and DNA from its rows. The sample table lists approximately 780,000 distinct CDR3 sequences, 25% to 30% of them with a count of one. The ten largest clones capture 3% of the sample. The data also belong to a second study, concerning T cells of mothers and their children.

Sequences were obtained from blood. These receptors all stem from a boy aged 5-17 years in good health.

The J gene is TRBJ2-7, the V gene TRBV28, with D tentatively TRBD1 (6 bases). Germline CDR1 and CDR2: MDHEN and SYDVKM. V dropped 6 bases and J dropped 5 bases, with 17 bases sitting between them. This CDR3 has 14 amino acids. CDR3 coding DNA: TGTGCCAGCAGCCCTCAGGGGAGCAGCGACGAGCAGTACTTC. Encoded protein: CASSPQGSSDEQYF.

This chain joins TRBV19 and TRBJ1-3, with unresolved D. Germline CDR1 and CDR2: LNHDA and SQIVND (reference sequence). This CDR3 has 15 amino acids. V dropped 5 bases and J dropped 2 bases, with 13 bases sitting between them. CDR3 in DNA: TGTGCCAGTAGTCCGACCCCGGACGCTGGAAACACCATATATTTT. Protein: CASSPTPDAGNTIYF.

The genes are TRBV21-1 and TRBJ1-1. TRBV21-1 is assigned pseudogene status. The CDR3 spans 16 residues. CDR3 bases: TGTGCCAGCAGCAAAGGTGGGGATTTTAACAACCCTGAAGCTTTCTTT. This gives the protein CASSKGGDFNNPEAFF.

This clonotype was counted between two and nine times. V usage is TRBV10-3 and J usage is TRBJ2-5; D is perhaps TRBD1 (5 bases). V was trimmed by 2 bases and J by 2 bases, leaving 6 bases between them. Looked up from germline, CDR1 is ENHRY and CDR2 is SYGVKD. The CDR3 contains 13 residues. This CDR3 reads CAISEDSQETQYF. For the CDR3, the DNA is TGTGCCATCAGTGAGGACAGTCAAGAGACCCAGTACTTC.

The V call is TRBV11-2, the J call TRBJ2-5, with D maybe TRBD2 (5 bases). Trimming took 1 base from V and 7 from J, leaving 13 bases between them. Per germline, CDR1 SGHAT and CDR2 FQNNGV. The CDR3 is 14 residues long. CDR3 DNA sequence: TGTGCCAGCAGCTTAGGGACTCGCATAGGGACCCAGTACTTC. Its translation: CASSLGTRIGTQYF.

The sample holds a few counts of this clonotype. The rearrangement joins TRBV7-6 to TRBJ2-7; TRBD2 matches at 9 bases. The V gene's germline CDR1 is SGHVS and CDR2 FNYEAQ. J gave up 5 bases and V 1 base, and 6 bases lay outside the gene matches. The CDR3 sequence is 15 residues long. CDR3 DNA: TGTGCCAGCAGCTTAGGGAGCGGGGGGCTTAACGAGCAGTACTTC. Translating gives CASSLGSGGLNEQYF.

This clonotype was picked up a small number of times. The chain combines TRBV28 with TRBJ2-2, with 7 bases that match TRBD2. Germline values: CDR1 MDHEN, CDR2 SYDVKM. V shed 6 bases, J shed 5 bases, and the junction held 6 bases outside the gene matches. This CDR3 region has 14 residues. CDR3 coding DNA: TGTGCCAGCAGAGCGGGGCCCCGGACCGGGGAGCTGTTTTTT. Translated, it gives CASRAGPRTGELFF. Complete variable domain (other parts from reference TRBV28 and TRBJ2-2): DVKVTQSSRYLVKRTGEKVFLECVQDMDHENMFWYRQDPGLGLRLIYFSYDVKMKEKGDIPEGYSVSREKKERFSLILESASTNQTSMYLCASRAGPRTGELFFGEGSRLTVL.

The gene calls are TRBV11-3 and TRBJ2-5, with 7 bases fitting TRBD2. The better agreement between TRBJ2-1 and the DNA end casts doubt on the J call. Germline V lookup: CDR1 SGHNT, CDR2 YENEEA. The CDR3 has 16 residues. The CDR3 reads CASSSRGASGSDEQFF. The CDR3 DNA sequence: TGTGCCAGCAGCTCCCGAGGGGCTAGCGGCTCGGATGAGCAGTTCTTC.

The chain recombines TRBV5-5 with TRBJ1-2; D gene uncertain. CDR1 is SGHKS, CDR2 YYEKEE, per germline (reference sequence). CDR3 length: 14 amino acids. Trimming left V 0 bases short and J 4 bases short, with 10 bases between. The CDR3 bases are TGTGCCAGCAGCTTGGTGGCAGCGGGCTATGGCTACACCTTC. Translated, it gives CASSLVAAGYGYTF. Full variable domain (rest looked up from reference TRBV5-5 and TRBJ1-2): DAGVTQSPTHLIKTRGQQVTLRCSPISGHKSVSWYQQVLGQGPQFIFQYYEKEERGRGNFPDRFSARQFPNYSSELNVNALLLGDSALYLCASSLVAAGYGYTFGSGTRLTVV.

This rearrangement joins TRBV7-2 to TRBJ1-2; TRBD1 agrees at 9 bases. There are 14 residues in the CDR3. Looked up from germline, CDR1 is SGHTA and CDR2 is FQGNSA. Trimming removed 4 bases from V and 7 bases from J; junction bases left unmatched: 7. CDR3 loop: CASSSSDRGGGYTF. The CDR3 DNA reads TGTGCCAGCAGCTCCTCGGACAGGGGCGGTGGCTACACCTTC.

The chain is built from TRBV30 and TRBJ2-3; D is uncertain. The germline V gene encodes CDR1 GTSNPN and CDR2 SVGIG (reference sequence). V was shortened by 0 bases and J by 2 bases, with 6 bases between the two germline ends. The CDR3 runs 13 residues. The CDR3 sequence: CAWSVGLTDTQYF. CDR3 nucleotides: TGTGCCTGGAGTGTAGGGCTCACAGATACGCAGTATTTT.

V is TRBV12-3 or TRBV12-4 and J is TRBJ2-5; D uncertain. This CDR3 spans 18 amino acids. The V end lost 4 bases, the J end lost 10 bases, and 31 bases lay between the germline ends. The CDR3 DNA follows: TGTGCCAGCAGTTCCTCGCTGGGCAGGCACGCCCGTTTAGGGCTCCAGTACTTC. Translated, it gives CASSSSLGRHARLGLQYF.

This clonotype was counted ten times or more. One junction end disagrees with the germline gene, perhaps due to a read error. The chain uses TRBV12-3 or TRBV12-4 and TRBJ1-4; the D gene is possibly TRBD1 (5 bases). The CDR3 sequence is 13 residues long. The CDR3: CASSLGDNEKLFF. DNA for the CDR3: TGTGCCAGCAGCTTAGGGGATAATGAAAAACTGTTTTTT.

V and J are TRBV5-1 and TRBJ1-1; D uncertain. The CDR3 has 14 residues. V lost 0 bases and J 5 bases, leaving 11 bases between the germline ends. Germline assignment: CDR1 SGHRS and CDR2 YFSETQ. The CDR3 nucleotides read TGCGCCAGCAGCTTGGGTTTCGGTGGTACTGAAGCTTTCTTT. Translating gives CASSLGFGGTEAFF.

In this sample, this clonotype turned up a few times. The J gene is TRBJ2-3, the V gene TRBV7-6; 10 nucleotides agree with TRBD2. There are 14 residues in the CDR3. V was clipped by 5 bases and J by 6 bases; unmatched bases: 5. The germline gives CDR1 SGHVS, CDR2 FNYEAQ. The DNA of the CDR3 is TGTGCCAGCAGCCCCAGCGGGGGGGTGGATACGCAGTATTTT. Translating it yields CASSPSGGVDTQYF.